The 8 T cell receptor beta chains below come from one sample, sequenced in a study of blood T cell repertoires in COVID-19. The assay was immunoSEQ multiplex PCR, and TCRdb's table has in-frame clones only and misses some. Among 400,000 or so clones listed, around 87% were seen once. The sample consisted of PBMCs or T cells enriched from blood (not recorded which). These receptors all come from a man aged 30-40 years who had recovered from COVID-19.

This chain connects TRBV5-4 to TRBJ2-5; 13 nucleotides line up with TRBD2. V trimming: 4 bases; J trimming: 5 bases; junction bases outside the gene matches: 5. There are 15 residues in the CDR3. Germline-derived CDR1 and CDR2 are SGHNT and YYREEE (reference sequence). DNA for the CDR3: TGTGCCAGCAGCCCCCGGGGACTAGCGGGGGAGACCCAGTACTTC. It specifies CASSPRGLAGETQYF.

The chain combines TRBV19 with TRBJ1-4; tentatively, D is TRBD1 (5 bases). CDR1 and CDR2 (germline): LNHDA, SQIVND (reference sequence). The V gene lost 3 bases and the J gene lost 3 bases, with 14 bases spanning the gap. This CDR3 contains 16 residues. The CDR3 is CASSIEWGTANEKLFF. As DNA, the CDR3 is TGTGCCAGTAGTATTGAATGGGGGACTGCTAATGAAAAACTGTTTTTT.

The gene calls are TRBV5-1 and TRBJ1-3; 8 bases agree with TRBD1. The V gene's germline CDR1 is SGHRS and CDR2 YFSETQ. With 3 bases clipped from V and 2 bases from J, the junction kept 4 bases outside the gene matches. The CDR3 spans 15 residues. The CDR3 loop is CASSSRTGPGNTIYF. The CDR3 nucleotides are TGCGCCAGCAGCTCGCGGACAGGGCCTGGAAACACCATATATTTT.

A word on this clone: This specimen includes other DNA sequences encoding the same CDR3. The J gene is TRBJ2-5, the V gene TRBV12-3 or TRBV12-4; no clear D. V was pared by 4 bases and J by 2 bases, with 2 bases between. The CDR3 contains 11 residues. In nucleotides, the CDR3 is TGTGCCAGCAGTTCACAAGAGACCCAGTACTTC. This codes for CASSSQETQYF.

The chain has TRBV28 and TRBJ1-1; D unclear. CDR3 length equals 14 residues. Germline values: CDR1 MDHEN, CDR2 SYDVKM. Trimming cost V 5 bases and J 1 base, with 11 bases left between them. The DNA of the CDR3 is TGTGCCAGCAGTAAAGGAGGTTCGAACACTGAAGCTTTCTTT. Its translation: CASSKGGSNTEAFF.

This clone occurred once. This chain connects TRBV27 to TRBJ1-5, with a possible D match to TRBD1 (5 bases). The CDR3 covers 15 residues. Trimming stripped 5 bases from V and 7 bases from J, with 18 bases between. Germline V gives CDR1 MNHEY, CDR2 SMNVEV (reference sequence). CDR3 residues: CASSPGQPWSQPQHF. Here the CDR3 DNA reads TGTGCCAGCAGTCCCGGACAACCCTGGTCCCAGCCCCAGCATTTT.

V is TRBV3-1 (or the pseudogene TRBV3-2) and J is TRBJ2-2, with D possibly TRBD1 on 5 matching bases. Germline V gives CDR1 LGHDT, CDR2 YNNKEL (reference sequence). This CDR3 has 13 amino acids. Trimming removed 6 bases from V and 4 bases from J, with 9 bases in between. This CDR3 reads CASRAQGTGELFF. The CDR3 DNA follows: TGTGCCAGCAGGGCTCAGGGCACCGGGGAGCTGTTTTTT.

In nucleotides, the CDR3 is TGTGCCAGCAGTTCGGGTAGATATCAGCCCCAGCATTTT. Translation: CASSSGRYQPQHF. The chain uses TRBV12-3 or TRBV12-4 and TRBJ1-5, with D unresolved. The CDR3 contains 13 residues. Trimming left V 4 bases short and J 5 bases short, with 9 bases between.